This T cell receptor (beta chain) was captured by sequencing in a study of beta chain features in type 1 diabetes. Broader study findings: Type 1 diabetes patients had TCRB CDR3s that were shorter (moderately but significantly so) in all four CD4+ subsets.

This clone appeared a few times. Its antigen is not identified. V was cut by 0 bases and J by 6 bases, with 10 bases left in between. The CDR3 is 14 residues long. Looked up from germline, CDR1 is SGDLS and CDR2 is YYNGEE. Of the isolated RNA, all was reverse transcribed, and so the sequenced material was expressed TCRB transcripts. The assay was immunoSEQ multiplex PCR, and TCRdb's table has in-frame clones only and misses some. The table includes about 700,000 clones, around 15% detected once. The chain recombines TRBV9 with TRBJ2-4; D may be TRBD1 (6 bases). The source is a man between 18 and 29 years old with type 1 diabetes. Sequenced input: naive CD4+ T cells from blood. The CDR3 loop reads CASSVDNRANIQYF. The CDR3 nucleotides read TGTGCCAGCAGCGTAGATAACAGGGCAAACATTCAGTACTTC. The complete variable domain, with remaining parts taken from reference TRBV9 and TRBJ2-4, reads DSGVTQTPKHLITATGQRVTLRCSPRSGDLSVYWYQQSLDQGLQFLIQYYNGEERAKGNILERFSAQQFPDLHSELNLSSLELGDSALYFCASSVDNRANIQYFGAGTRLSVL.